This T cell receptor (beta chain) originates from a study of Graves' ophthalmopathy and Graves' hyperthyroidism. Broader study findings: The model's prediction of ophthalmopathy progression had 65% to 71% sensitivity and 72% to 80% specificity.

Trimming cost V 2 bases and J 4 bases, with 5 bases left between them. CDR3 size: 12 residues. Germline CDR1 is SGHAT and CDR2 is FQNNGV. Patients were left out if they had other autoimmune diseases, uncontrolled infections, pregnancy or lactation. Diagnostic conclusions were grounded in clinical symptoms, serum thyroxine, TRAb, thyroid ultrasound and orbital computed tomography. RNA transcripts were the template, and TCR beta CDR3 regions were amplified from them. Second-round multiplex PCR came after a first-round RT-PCR that employed HTBI primers. MiXCR, applied by TCRdb to the multiplex PCR reads, yields one record per CDR3 protein. The sample holds approximately 160,000 distinct CDR3 sequences; approximately 40% are singletons and the top ten take 8% to 9.5%. This clonotype occurred many times. What it binds is unknown.

The chain couples TRBV11-2 to TRBJ1-2; no clear D gene. The TCR sequence derives from a man aged 25 to 40 with Graves' ophthalmopathy. Sequencing used peripheral blood. The chain's CDR3 is CASSLRSYGYTF. The CDR3 region has the DNA TGTGCCAGCAGCTTAAGGTCCTATGGCTACACCTTC.